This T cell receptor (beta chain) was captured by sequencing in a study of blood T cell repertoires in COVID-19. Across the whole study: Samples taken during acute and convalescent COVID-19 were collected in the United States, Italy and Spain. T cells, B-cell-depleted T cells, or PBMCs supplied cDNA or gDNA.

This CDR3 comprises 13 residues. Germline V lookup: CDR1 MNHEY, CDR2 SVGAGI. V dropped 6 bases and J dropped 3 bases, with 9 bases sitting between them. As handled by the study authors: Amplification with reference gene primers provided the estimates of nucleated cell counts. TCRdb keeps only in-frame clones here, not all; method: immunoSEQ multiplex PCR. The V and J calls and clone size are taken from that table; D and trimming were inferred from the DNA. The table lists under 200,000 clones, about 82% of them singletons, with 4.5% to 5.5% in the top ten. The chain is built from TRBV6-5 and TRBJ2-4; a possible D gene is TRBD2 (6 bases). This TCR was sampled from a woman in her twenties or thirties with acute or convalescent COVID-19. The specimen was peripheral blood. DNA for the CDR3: TGTGCCAGCAGAATTAGCGGCAAAAACATTCAGTACTTC. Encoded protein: CASRISGKNIQYF.